The present T cell receptor (beta chain) was sequenced within a study of blood T cell repertoires in COVID-19. Whole-study context: Acute-phase and convalescent COVID-19 samples originated in the United States, Italy and Spain. PBMCs, B-cell-depleted T cells, or T cells were the source of the cDNA or gDNA that made up the material.

In the original analysis: From reference gene primer amplification, estimates of nucleated cell counts were derived. Sequencing used immunoSEQ multiplex PCR; TCRdb keeps in-frame clones, though not all of them. The V and J calls and clone size are taken from that table; D and trimming were inferred from the DNA. Among about 250,000 clones listed, almost 90% were seen once. The CDR3 runs to 18 residues. Germline V gives CDR1 SGHAT, CDR2 FQDESV (reference sequence). The germline V and J ends were trimmed by 0 bases and 0 bases, with 17 bases remaining between them. The specimen was peripheral blood. The TCR comes from a man at least 80 years old with acute or convalescent COVID-19. The rearrangement links TRBV11-1 to TRBJ1-1; the D is unclear. The CDR3 DNA follows: TGTGCCAGCAGCTTAGCTTATGGGCCAGGTCCAATGAACACTGAAGCTTTCTTT. Its protein is CASSLAYGPGPMNTEAFF.